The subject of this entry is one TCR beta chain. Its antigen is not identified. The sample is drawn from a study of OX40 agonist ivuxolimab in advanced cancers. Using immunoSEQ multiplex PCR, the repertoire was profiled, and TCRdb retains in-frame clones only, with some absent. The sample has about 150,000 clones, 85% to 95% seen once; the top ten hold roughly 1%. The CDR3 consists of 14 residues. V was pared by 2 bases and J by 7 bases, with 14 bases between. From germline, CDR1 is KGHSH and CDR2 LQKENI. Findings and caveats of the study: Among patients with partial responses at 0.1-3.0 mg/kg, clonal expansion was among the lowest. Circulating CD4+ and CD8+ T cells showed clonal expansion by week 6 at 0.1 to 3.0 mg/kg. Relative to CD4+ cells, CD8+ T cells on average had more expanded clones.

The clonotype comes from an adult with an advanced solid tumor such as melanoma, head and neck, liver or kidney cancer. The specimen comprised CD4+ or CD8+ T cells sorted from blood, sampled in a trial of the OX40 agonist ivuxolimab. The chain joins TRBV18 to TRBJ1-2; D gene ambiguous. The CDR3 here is CASSPETSTGGYTF. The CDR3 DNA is TGTGCCAGCTCACCAGAGACAAGCACCGGTGGCTACACCTTC.